A selection of T cell receptor beta chains follows, all from one sample in a study of blood T cell repertoires in COVID-19. Produced via immunoSEQ multiplex PCR; TCRdb's table is partial and in-frame only. The sample has over 25,000 clones, over 75% seen once. Sequencing used peripheral blood. All receptors come from a woman between 50 and 59 years old with active COVID-19. The CDR3 runs from the conserved cysteine through the conserved F or W. The order of the fields is CDR3 protein, CDR3 DNA, J gene, D gene, V gene, clone size. A D gene is named only where the DNA matches it firmly. For some rows the clone size is stated as once, few or many, or as a class when expanded; others skip it.

cdr3_aa: CASSLRQGGGYTF
cdr3_nt: TGTGCCAGCAGCTTACGACAGGGCGGTGGCTACACCTTC
j_call: TRBJ1-2
d_call: TRBD1
v_call: TRBV7-3
clone_size: .

cdr3_aa: CASSLEAGASGNTIYF
cdr3_nt: TGTGCCAGCAGCTTGGAGGCAGGGGCCTCTGGAAACACCATATATTTT
j_call: TRBJ1-3
d_call: .
v_call: TRBV11-1
clone_size: .

cdr3_aa: CASSEFSGQLNTEAFF
cdr3_nt: TGTGCCAGCAGTGAATTCAGCGGTCAGTTGAACACTGAAGCTTTCTTT
j_call: TRBJ1-1
d_call: .
v_call: TRBV2
clone_size: .

cdr3_aa: CASSFNRASGKTDTQYF
cdr3_nt: TGTGCCAGCAGCTTTAACCGTGCTAGCGGGAAGACAGATACGCAGTATTTT
j_call: TRBJ2-3
d_call: TRBD2
v_call: TRBV5-6
clone_size: once

cdr3_aa: CSVSTGFSGNTIYF
cdr3_nt: TGCAGCGTTTCCACAGGGTTCTCTGGAAACACCATATATTTT
j_call: TRBJ1-3
d_call: .
v_call: TRBV29-1
clone_size: .

cdr3_aa: CASSRDGVRGTQYF
cdr3_nt: TGTGCCAGCTCTCGGGATGGGGTCCGAGGGACCCAGTACTTC
j_call: TRBJ2-5
d_call: .
v_call: TRBV18
clone_size: .

cdr3_aa: CASSTYTGVEQYF
cdr3_nt: TGTGCCAGCAGTACCTACACGGGGGTCGAGCAGTACTTC
j_call: TRBJ2-7
d_call: .
v_call: TRBV27
clone_size: .

cdr3_aa: CASSTEEASYNEQFF
cdr3_nt: TGTGCCAGTAGTACAGAGGAGGCCTCTTACAATGAGCAGTTCTTC
j_call: TRBJ2-1
d_call: .
v_call: TRBV19
clone_size: .

cdr3_aa: CASSLDRETGYTF
cdr3_nt: TGTGCCAGCAGCCTTGACAGGGAGACTGGCTACACCTTC
j_call: TRBJ1-2
d_call: TRBD1
v_call: TRBV11-2
clone_size: .

cdr3_aa: CAWSRSGNTHEQYF
cdr3_nt: TGTGCCTGGAGTCGGTCAGGTAACACCCACGAGCAGTACTTC
j_call: TRBJ2-7
d_call: .
v_call: TRBV30
clone_size: .

cdr3_aa: CASSPSGGPSYEQFF
cdr3_nt: TGTGCTAGCAGCCCCTCAGGGGGACCTTCCTATGAGCAGTTCTTC
j_call: TRBJ2-1
d_call: TRBD1
v_call: TRBV7-7
clone_size: .

cdr3_aa: CAISELGQGRAFF
cdr3_nt: TGTGCCATCAGTGAGTTGGGACAGGGGAGAGCTTTCTTT
j_call: TRBJ1-1
d_call: TRBD1
v_call: TRBV10-3
clone_size: .

cdr3_aa: CASTGTSGRNEQFF
cdr3_nt: TGTGCCAGCACCGGGACTAGCGGGAGGAATGAGCAGTTCTTC
j_call: TRBJ2-1
d_call: TRBD2
v_call: TRBV2
clone_size: .

cdr3_aa: CASSSTGNAYNQPQHF
cdr3_nt: TGTGCCAGCAGTTCTACAGGGAACGCATACAATCAGCCCCAGCATTTT
j_call: TRBJ1-5
d_call: .
v_call: TRBV6-5
clone_size: few

cdr3_aa: CASSLQGPAPYNEQFF
cdr3_nt: TGTGCTAGCAGTTTACAGGGGCCAGCTCCCTACAATGAGCAGTTCTTC
j_call: TRBJ2-1
d_call: TRBD1
v_call: TRBV7-7
clone_size: .

cdr3_aa: CASSSDPGTSFSEQYF
cdr3_nt: TGCGCCAGCAGTTCGGACCCCGGGACTAGCTTTTCCGAGCAGTACTTC
j_call: TRBJ2-7
d_call: TRBD2
v_call: TRBV5-1
clone_size: .

cdr3_aa: CASSRTGQETQYF
cdr3_nt: TGCGCCAGCAGCCGGACAGGGCAAGAGACCCAGTACTTC
j_call: TRBJ2-5
d_call: TRBD1
v_call: TRBV5-1
clone_size: few

cdr3_aa: CASRPQGAWGIQYF
cdr3_nt: TGTGCCAGCAGACCACAGGGTGCCTGGGGCATTCAGTACTTC
j_call: TRBJ2-4
d_call: .
v_call: TRBV28
clone_size: .

cdr3_aa: CASSLGVPVNTEAFF
cdr3_nt: TGCGCCAGCAGCCTCGGGGTACCGGTGAACACTGAAGCTTTCTTT
j_call: TRBJ1-1
d_call: .
v_call: TRBV5-1
clone_size: .

cdr3_aa: CASSLSSTDTQYF
cdr3_nt: TGTGCCAGCAGTTTAAGCTCTACAGATACGCAGTATTTT
j_call: TRBJ2-3
d_call: .
v_call: TRBV27
clone_size: .

cdr3_aa: CASSLQRVSDEQYF
cdr3_nt: TGTGCCAGCAGCTTACAGCGGGTAAGCGACGAGCAGTACTTC
j_call: TRBJ2-7
d_call: .
v_call: TRBV7-3
clone_size: .

cdr3_aa: CASSPRTGGGFF
cdr3_nt: TGTGCCAGCAGTCCCCGGACAGGGGGTGGGTTCTTC
j_call: TRBJ2-1
d_call: TRBD1
v_call: TRBV27
clone_size: .

cdr3_aa: CASSIGGRRADTQYF
cdr3_nt: TGTGCCAGTAGTATTGGAGGGAGGAGGGCAGATACGCAGTATTTT
j_call: TRBJ2-3
d_call: .
v_call: TRBV19
clone_size: .

cdr3_aa: CASSVQPGTDTQYF
cdr3_nt: TGTGCCAGCAGCGTGCAACCAGGGACAGATACGCAGTATTTT
j_call: TRBJ2-3
d_call: .
v_call: TRBV9
clone_size: .

cdr3_aa: CASSIGTGIAYEQYF
cdr3_nt: TGTGCCAGTAGTATAGGTACGGGGATCGCCTACGAGCAGTACTTC
j_call: TRBJ2-7
d_call: .
v_call: TRBV19
clone_size: .

cdr3_aa: CASSPSGANYGYTF
cdr3_nt: TGTGCCAGCAGCCCCAGTGGTGCCAACTATGGCTACACCTTC
j_call: TRBJ1-2
d_call: .
v_call: TRBV7-3
clone_size: .